The entry that follows covers one TCR beta chain sequence. This record comes from a study of T cell changes during pregnancy in multiple sclerosis. Germline V gene data show CDR1 as GTSNPN and CDR2 as SVGIG (reference sequence). This CDR3 region has 13 residues. The V and J ends lost 4 bases and 8 bases respectively, with 17 bases between them. Assay: immunoSEQ multiplex PCR; the TCRdb copy retains only in-frame clones and omits some. The profile shows approximately 54,000 clones, 75% to 95% of them singletons. V and J are TRBV30 and TRBJ1-2; maybe TRBD1 (6 bases). The origin of this receptor is a female donor in good health, enrolled as a control in a pregnancy study. The material sequenced was peripheral blood, taken after pregnancy. CDR3 in DNA: TGTGCCTGGACGATAACAGGGAACGGGGGCTACACCTTC. Amino acid sequence: CAWTITGNGGYTF.